Following are 13 T cell receptor beta chains from one sample sequenced in a study of glioma-infiltrating T cells after dendritic cell vaccination. This table comes from immunoSEQ multiplex PCR, and its TCRdb copy is limited to in-frame clones, with some not included. The table records about 24,000 clones, around 92% of them present only once. Indicated time point: after dendritic cell vaccination, including at tumor progression/relapse. Sample: blood, taken after dendritic cell vaccination. The receptors stem from a human donor with glioblastoma.

The chain carries TRBV29-1 and TRBJ1-6, with 7 nucleotides matching TRBD1. Germline trimming cut 6 bases from V and 6 bases from J; bases unmatched to any gene: 8. Looked up from germline, CDR1 is SQVTM and CDR2 is ANQGSEA. This CDR3 is 14 amino acids long. DNA of the CDR3: TGCAGCGTGTCGATGGGACAGCTTAATTCACCCCTCCACTTT. Residues: CSVSMGQLNSPLHF. The variable domain in full, completed from reference TRBV29-1 and TRBJ1-6, reads SAVISQKPSRDICQRGTSLTIQCQVDSQVTMMFWYRQQPGQSLTLIATANQGSEATYESGFVIDKFPISRPNLTFSTLTVSNMSPEDSSIYLCSVSMGQLNSPLHFGNGTRLTVT.

The chain employs TRBV6-1 and TRBJ2-4; D is possibly TRBD1 (6 bases). The CDR3 consists of 13 residues. The V end was cut by 4 bases, the J end by 7 bases, with 11 bases between. CDR1 and CDR2 (germline): MNHNS, SASEGT. CDR3 nucleotide sequence: TGTGCCAGCAGTGGAAACAGGGCGAACATTCAGTACTTC. Amino acid sequence: CASSGNRANIQYF.

The chain carries TRBV5-4 and TRBJ2-7; 10 nucleotides line up with TRBD2. The CDR3 covers 15 residues. Germline trimming cut 3 bases from V and 7 bases from J; bases unmatched to any gene: 10. Germline loops: CDR1 SGHNT, CDR2 YYREEE (reference sequence). CDR3 loop: CASSSAGGPSAEQYF. CDR3 DNA: TGTGCCAGCAGCTCAGCGGGGGGGCCCTCGGCGGAGCAGTACTTC.

The V call is TRBV9, the J call TRBJ2-5; 7 bases line up with TRBD2. The V and J ends lost 4 bases and 2 bases, in that order; junction bases with no gene match: 11. CDR1 and CDR2 (germline): SGDLS, YYNGEE. This CDR3 is 16 amino acids long. CDR3 region: CASSPRSGGLQETQYF. CDR3 coding DNA: TGTGCCAGCAGCCCTCGTTCCGGGGGACTACAAGAGACCCAGTACTTC.

The rearrangement links TRBV19 to TRBJ1-6; D is undetermined. CDR1 and CDR2 from the germline V gene are LNHDA and SQIVND (reference sequence). The CDR3 loop spans 15 amino acids. Trimming cost V 7 bases and J 8 bases, with 18 bases left between them. CDR3 protein: CASTRVPDSDSPLHF. CDR3 bases: TGTGCCAGTACGCGGGTTCCTGATTCAGATTCACCCCTCCACTTT.

The genes are TRBV5-1 and TRBJ2-5; D is perhaps TRBD1 (6 bases). V was trimmed by 2 bases and J by 1 base, leaving 12 bases between them. CDR3 length equals 15 residues. Germline CDR1 and CDR2: SGHRS and YFSETQ. For the CDR3, the DNA is TGCGCCAGCAGCTTTCACAGGGAAGTCCAAGAGACCCAGTACTTC. Amino acids: CASSFHREVQETQYF.

This clone has a handful of counts. V is TRBV27 and J is TRBJ2-7; 11 bases fit TRBD2. The CDR3 has 12 residues. Germline CDR1 is MNHEY and CDR2 is SMNVEV (reference sequence). J was trimmed by 7 bases and V by 5 bases; bases with no gene match: 1. Written as DNA, the CDR3 is TGTGCCAGCAGTGGGACTAGCGGTGAGCAGTACTTC. It is translated as CASSGTSGEQYF.

V usage is TRBV19 and J usage is TRBJ2-3; no clear D. The CDR3 runs to 17 residues. V shed 3 bases and J shed 1 base, with 17 bases lying between them. CDR1 and CDR2 from the germline V gene are LNHDA and SQIVND (reference sequence). CDR3 sequence: CASSMKIDGTGTDTQYF. The CDR3 region has the DNA TGTGCCAGTAGTATGAAGATAGACGGTACAGGCACAGATACGCAGTATTTT.

The chain employs TRBV27 and TRBJ2-2; no definite D call. V gave up 5 bases and J gave up 7 bases, with 8 bases separating them. CDR1 and CDR2 from the germline V gene are MNHEY and SMNVEV (reference sequence). This CDR3 is 12 amino acids long. CDR3 DNA sequence: TGTGCCAGCAGTCCCTACTTCGGGGAGCTGTTTTTT. Translating it yields CASSPYFGELFF.

The chain employs TRBV5-1 and TRBJ2-7, with TRBD1 as a possible D gene (6 bases). The CDR3 consists of 16 residues. From germline, CDR1 is SGHRS and CDR2 YFSETQ. V lost 4 bases and J lost 6, with 23 bases in between. CDR3 protein: CASSPFAAGAIVEQYF. DNA for the CDR3: TGCGCCAGCAGCCCCTTTGCGGCAGGGGCTATTGTCGAGCAGTACTTC.

The genes are TRBV11-2 and TRBJ2-7, with D tentatively TRBD1 (5 bases). The CDR3 length is 13 residues. Germline assignment: CDR1 SGHAT and CDR2 FQNNGV. Trimming removed 5 bases from V and 4 bases from J, with 12 bases in between. The CDR3 coding sequence is TGTGCCAGCAGCCCGATTGACAGTTACGAGCAGTACTTC. It specifies CASSPIDSYEQYF.

The table lists this clone with a few counts. Written as DNA, the CDR3 is TGTGCCAGCAGTGCCGGGACAGGGGCGAATCAGCCCCAGCATTTT. Translated, it gives CASSAGTGANQPQHF. The rearrangement joins TRBV6-5 to TRBJ1-5; the match to TRBD1 covers 10 bases. CDR1 is MNHEY and CDR2 is SVGAGI in the germline V gene. This CDR3 has 15 amino acids. V lost 5 bases, J lost 4 bases, and 5 bases stayed unmatched.

This clone was seen just once. The chain uses TRBV29-1 and TRBJ2-7; 7 bases line up with TRBD1. This CDR3 has 15 residues. J gave up 1 base and V 3 bases, and 9 bases lay outside the gene matches. Germline CDR1 reads SQVTM; CDR2 reads ANQGSEA. The CDR3 nucleotides are TGCAGCGTTGAGGAGACGGGACAGTTTTCCTACGAGCAGTACTTC. Protein product: CSVEETGQFSYEQYF.